These 18 T cell receptor beta chains were all obtained from the same sample, sequenced in a study of blood T cell repertoires in COVID-19. Repertoires were generated with immunoSEQ multiplex PCR, while TCRdb's copy carries only in-frame clones and drops some. The repertoire holds roughly 200,000 clones, with over 75% as singletons. The specimen was peripheral blood. The receptors here all came from a man older than 75 with acute or convalescent COVID-19.

Comment on this clone: The same CDR3 also results from other DNA sequences found in this sample. The chain carries TRBV30 and TRBJ1-6; a weak D match, TRBD1 (5 bases). CDR3 size: 14 residues. V gave up 0 bases and J gave up 7 bases, with 10 bases separating them. In germline, CDR1 is GTSNPN, CDR2 SVGIG (reference sequence). CDR3 bases: TGTGCCTGGAGTGTTCTGGGGCTCAATTCACCCCTCCACTTT. Residues: CAWSVLGLNSPLHF.

V gene TRBV5-4 combines with J gene TRBJ2-3; maybe TRBD2 (6 bases). Germline values: CDR1 SGHNT, CDR2 YYREEE (reference sequence). The V and J ends lost 2 bases and 7 bases respectively, with 17 bases between them. The CDR3 is 15 residues long. The CDR3 DNA follows: TGTGCCAGCAGCTTTGGGACTCCCCCAGGGAATACGCAGTATTTT. Encoded protein: CASSFGTPPGNTQYF.

The rearrangement links TRBV30 to TRBJ2-7; D perhaps matches TRBD2 (6 bases). The CDR3 extends over 13 amino acids. CDR1 GTSNPN and CDR2 SVGIG come from the germline V gene (reference sequence). V dropped 0 bases and J dropped 5 bases, with 11 bases sitting between them. This CDR3 reads CAWSVRWGDEQYV. As DNA, the CDR3 is TGTGCCTGGAGTGTACGGTGGGGGGACGAGCAGTACGTC.

This sequence joins TRBV19 and TRBJ2-7, with a weak D call TRBD2 (5 bases). This CDR3 is 13 amino acids long. The ends were cut back, 7 bases at V and 1 base at J, with 11 bases in the middle. Germline-derived CDR1 and CDR2 are LNHDA and SQIVND (reference sequence). CDR3 loop: CASKTEGSYEQYF. Written as DNA, the CDR3 is TGTGCCAGTAAGACCGAGGGTTCCTACGAGCAGTACTTC.

The rearrangement uses TRBV6-4 and TRBJ2-7, with D possibly being TRBD2 (5 bases). The CDR3 spans 15 residues. Per germline, CDR1 MRHNA and CDR2 SNTAGT. V was shortened by 0 bases and J by 4 bases, with 13 bases between the two germline ends. CDR3 residues: CASSDSRRIPYEQYV. DNA for the CDR3: TGTGCCAGCAGTGACTCCCGGAGGATTCCTTACGAGCAGTACGTC.

This clone has a single count. The V call is TRBV7-2, the J call TRBJ2-7; 10 nucleotides line up with TRBD2. The CDR3 totals 16 residues. Germline V gene lookup returns CDR1 SGHTA and CDR2 FQGNSA. With 5 bases clipped from V and 5 bases from J, the junction kept 12 bases outside the gene matches. CDR3 region: CASSPAAAGGPNEQYV. The CDR3 DNA reads as TGTGCCAGCAGCCCAGCGGCAGCGGGAGGGCCCAACGAGCAGTACGTC.

The chain couples TRBV4-2 to TRBJ1-3; 9 bases align to TRBD1. V lost 1 base and J lost 0; bases outside the gene matches: 1. CDR3 length: 16 residues. Per germline, CDR1 LGHNA and CDR2 YNFKEQ. The CDR3 spells CASSQADRGSGNTIYF. The CDR3 coding sequence is TGTGCCAGCAGCCAAGCGGACAGGGGCTCTGGAAACACCATATATTTT.

The rearrangement joins TRBV6-6 to TRBJ1-1, with a weak D call TRBD1 (6 bases). This CDR3 has 12 residues. CDR1 is MNHNY, CDR2 SVGAGI, per germline (reference sequence). V was shortened by 5 bases and J by 4 bases, with 8 bases between the two germline ends. The CDR3 loop reads CASSGQSTEAFF. The CDR3 DNA sequence: TGTGCCAGCAGTGGACAGTCCACTGAAGCTTTCTTT.

V usage is TRBV28 and J usage is TRBJ1-5, with D maybe TRBD1 (5 bases). CDR3 length: 15 amino acids. The V end was cut by 5 bases, the J end by 0 bases, with 11 bases between. Germline V gene data show CDR1 as MDHEN and CDR2 as SYDVKM. CDR3 sequence: CASSPGGDSNQPQHF. CDR3 nucleotides: TGTGCCAGCAGTCCCGGGGGTGATAGCAATCAGCCCCAGCATTTT.

V usage is TRBV5-8 and J usage is TRBJ1-2, with 9 positions matching TRBD1. The CDR3 has 14 residues. Trimming removed 4 bases from V and 2 bases from J; junction bases left unmatched: 3. Germline V gives CDR1 SGHTS, CDR2 YDEGEE. CDR3 protein: CASSPGQGNYGYTF. In nucleotides, the CDR3 is TGTGCCAGCAGCCCTGGACAGGGGAACTATGGCTACACCTTC.

The chain combines TRBV27 with TRBJ2-7; a possible D gene is TRBD2 (6 bases). The CDR3 loop spans 14 amino acids. Per germline, CDR1 MNHEY and CDR2 SMNVEV (reference sequence). Between the trimmed V and J ends, which lost 4 bases and 1 base, there was a span of 11 bases. The CDR3 loop is CASSWTISSYEQYF. The CDR3, as DNA: TGTGCCAGCAGTTGGACTATCTCTTCCTACGAGCAGTACTTC.

This clone was seen once. The rearrangement uses TRBV7-2 and TRBJ2-1; TRBD1 matches 8 bases. Germline V gene sequence: CDR1 SGHTA, CDR2 FQGNSA. The CDR3 consists of 15 residues. J lost 6 bases, V lost 2 bases, and 6 bases had no gene match. The CDR3 reads CASSLQGALANEQFF. The CDR3 DNA reads TGTGCCAGCAGCTTACAGGGGGCGCTTGCCAATGAGCAGTTCTTC.

This clone was detected a few times. The chain carries TRBV7-9 and TRBJ2-1; 11 positions agree with TRBD2. The CDR3 totals 16 residues. Germline-derived CDR1 and CDR2 are SEHNR and FQNEAQ (reference sequence). Trimming removed 6 bases from V and 7 bases from J; junction bases left unmatched: 11. For the CDR3, the DNA is TGTGCCAGCAGATCGGAAACTAGCGGGAGTATAAATGAGCAGTTCTTC. Residues: CASRSETSGSINEQFF.

This chain links TRBV24-1 with TRBJ2-1, with TRBD2 matching 9 bases. The CDR3 is 16 residues long. Germline CDR1 is KGHDR and CDR2 is SFDVKD. V shed 3 bases and J 3 bases; nucleotides not matched to a gene: 5. This chain's CDR3 is CATSDPGTSSYNEQFF. The CDR3, as DNA: TGTGCCACCAGTGATCCTGGGACTAGCAGCTACAATGAGCAGTTCTTC.

The gene calls are TRBV6-2 or TRBV6-3 and TRBJ2-5; perhaps TRBD1 as D (6 bases). Germline-derived CDR1 and CDR2 are MNHEY and SVGEGT. The CDR3 loop spans 13 amino acids. V dropped 4 bases and J dropped 5 bases, with 11 bases sitting between them. In DNA form, the CDR3 reads TGTGCCAGCAGTTGGGTTCAGGGGGAGACCCAGTACTTC. It yields the protein CASSWVQGETQYF.

The genes are TRBV27 and TRBJ2-7, with TRBD1 matching over 8 bases. This CDR3 region has 15 residues. The J segment lost 2 bases and the V segment lost 7 bases, leaving 10 bases of the junction unmatched. Germline assignment: CDR1 MNHEY and CDR2 SMNVEV (reference sequence). Written as DNA, the CDR3 is TGTGCCAGCAATATTGGACAGGGAGACCCCTACGAGCAGTACGTC. Translated, it gives CASNIGQGDPYEQYV.

V usage is TRBV3-1 (or the pseudogene TRBV3-2) and J usage is TRBJ2-2; D perhaps matches TRBD1 (7 bases). Germline V lookup: CDR1 LGHDT, CDR2 YNNKEL (reference sequence). The CDR3 loop spans 17 amino acids. Deletions cut 1 base from V and 4 bases from J, with 16 bases between. The CDR3 spells CASSQAGGGPITGELFF. The CDR3 nucleotides are TGTGCCAGCAGCCAAGCAGGAGGGGGCCCGATCACCGGGGAGCTGTTTTTT.

The V call is TRBV28, the J call TRBJ1-5, with D maybe TRBD1 (5 bases). From germline, CDR1 is MDHEN and CDR2 SYDVKM. The CDR3 runs 14 residues. V was cut by 6 bases and J by 4 bases, with 13 bases left in between. In DNA, the CDR3 is TGTGCCAGCAGCCTCCCAGGGCTAAATCAGCCCCAGCATTTT. Protein sequence: CASSLPGLNQPQHF.